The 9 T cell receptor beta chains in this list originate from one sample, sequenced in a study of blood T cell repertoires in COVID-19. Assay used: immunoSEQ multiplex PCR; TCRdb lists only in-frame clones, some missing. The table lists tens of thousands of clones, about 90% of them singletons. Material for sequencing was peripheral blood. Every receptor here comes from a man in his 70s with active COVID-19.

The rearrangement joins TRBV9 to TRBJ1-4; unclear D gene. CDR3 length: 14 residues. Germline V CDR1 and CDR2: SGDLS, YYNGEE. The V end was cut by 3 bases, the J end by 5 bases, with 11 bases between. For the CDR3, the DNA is TGTGCCAGCAGCGGCGGGGATTTCAATGAAAAACTGTTTTTT. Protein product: CASSGGDFNEKLFF.

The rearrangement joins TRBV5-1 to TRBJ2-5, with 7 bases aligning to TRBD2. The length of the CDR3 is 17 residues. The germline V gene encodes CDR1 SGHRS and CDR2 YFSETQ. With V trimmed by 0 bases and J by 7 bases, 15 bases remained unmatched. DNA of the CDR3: TGCGCCAGCAGCTTGGTTGCTAGCGGTACCCTCAGTGGGACCCAGTACTTC. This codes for CASSLVASGTLSGTQYF.

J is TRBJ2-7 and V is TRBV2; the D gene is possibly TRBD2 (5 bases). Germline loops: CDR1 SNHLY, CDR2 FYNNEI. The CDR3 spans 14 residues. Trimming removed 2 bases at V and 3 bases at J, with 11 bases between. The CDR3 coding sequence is TGTGCCAGCAGTGAACGGGATCTCGTCTACGAGCAGTACTTC. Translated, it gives CASSERDLVYEQYF. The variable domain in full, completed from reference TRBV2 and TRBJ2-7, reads EPEVTQTPSHQVTQMGQEVILRCVPISNHLYFYWYRQILGQKVEFLVSFYNNEISEKSEIFDDQFSVERPDGSNFTLKIRSTKLEDSAMYFCASSERDLVYEQYFGPGTRLTVT.

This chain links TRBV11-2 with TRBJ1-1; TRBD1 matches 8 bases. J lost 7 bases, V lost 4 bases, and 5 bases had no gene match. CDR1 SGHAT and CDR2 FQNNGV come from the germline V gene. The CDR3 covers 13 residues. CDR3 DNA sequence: TGTGCCAGCAGCTATGGAACAGGGGGTGAAGCTTTCTTT. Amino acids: CASSYGTGGEAFF.

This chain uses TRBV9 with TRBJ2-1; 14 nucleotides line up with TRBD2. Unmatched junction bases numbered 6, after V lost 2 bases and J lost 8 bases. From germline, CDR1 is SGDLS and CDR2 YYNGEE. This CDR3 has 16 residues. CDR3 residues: CASSVGTSGRVDEQFF. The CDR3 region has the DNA TGTGCCAGCAGCGTGGGGACTAGCGGGAGAGTGGATGAGCAGTTCTTC.

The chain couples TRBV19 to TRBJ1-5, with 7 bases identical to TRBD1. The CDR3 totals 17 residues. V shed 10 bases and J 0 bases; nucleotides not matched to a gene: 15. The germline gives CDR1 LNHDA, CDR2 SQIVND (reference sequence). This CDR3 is CATRTRTGTYSNQPQHF. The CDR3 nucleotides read TGTGCCACCAGAACTCGGACAGGAACCTATAGCAATCAGCCCCAGCATTTT.

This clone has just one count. In DNA form, the CDR3 reads TGTGCCAGCAGCCATACCGACAGGTCAGATACGCAGTATTTT. Translation: CASSHTDRSDTQYF. This chain links TRBV2 with TRBJ2-3; possibly TRBD1 for D (6 bases). Trimming pared 6 bases from V and 4 bases from J, leaving 14 bases between. The CDR3 is 14 amino acids. Per the germline V gene, CDR1 is SNHLY and CDR2 is FYNNEI.

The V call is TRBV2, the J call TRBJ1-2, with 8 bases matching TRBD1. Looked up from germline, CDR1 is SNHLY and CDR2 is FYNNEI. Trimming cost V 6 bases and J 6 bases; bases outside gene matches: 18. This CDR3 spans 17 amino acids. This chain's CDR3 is CASSYIRTGPFQDGYTF. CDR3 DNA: TGTGCCAGCAGCTATATCAGGACAGGGCCGTTTCAAGATGGCTACACCTTC.

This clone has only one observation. CDR3 loop: CASSDNSGNTIYF. DNA for the CDR3: TGTGCCAGCAGTGATAACTCTGGAAACACCATATATTTT. The rearrangement joins TRBV6-1 to TRBJ1-3; no reliable D call. CDR3 length: 13 residues. Trimming cost V 3 bases and J 0 bases, with 3 bases left between them. The V gene's germline CDR1 is MNHNS and CDR2 SASEGT.